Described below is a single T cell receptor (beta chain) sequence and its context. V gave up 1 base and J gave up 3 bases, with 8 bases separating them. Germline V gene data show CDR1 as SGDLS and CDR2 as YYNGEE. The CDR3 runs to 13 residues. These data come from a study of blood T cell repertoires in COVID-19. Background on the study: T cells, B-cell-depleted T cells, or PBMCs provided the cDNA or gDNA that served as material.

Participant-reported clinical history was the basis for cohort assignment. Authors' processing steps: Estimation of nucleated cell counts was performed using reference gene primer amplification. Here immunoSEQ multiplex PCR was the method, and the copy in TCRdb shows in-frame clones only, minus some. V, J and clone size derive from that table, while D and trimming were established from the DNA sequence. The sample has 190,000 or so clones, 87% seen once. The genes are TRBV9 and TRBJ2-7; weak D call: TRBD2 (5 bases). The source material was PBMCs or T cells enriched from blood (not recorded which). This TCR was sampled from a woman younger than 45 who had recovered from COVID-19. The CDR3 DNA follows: TGTGCCAGCAGCGTAAAAGGAGGCTACGAGCAGTACTTC. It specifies CASSVKGGYEQYF.